A selection of T cell receptor beta chains follows, all from one sample in a study of blood T cell repertoires in COVID-19. This table comes from immunoSEQ multiplex PCR, and its TCRdb copy is limited to in-frame clones, with some not included. The table has about 130,000 clones, just under 85% seen once. The specimen was peripheral blood. The source of these receptors is a woman aged 50 to 60 with acute or convalescent COVID-19. CDR3s include the opening cysteine and the closing phenylalanine or tryptophan. Each record gives: clone size, J gene, D gene, V gene, CDR3 protein, CDR3 DNA. D genes are given only for firm matches. Clone size, where shown, is once, few, many, or a class for clones that have expanded.

clone size: NA; J gene: TRBJ2-7; D gene: TRBD2; V gene: TRBV4-1; CDR3 protein: CASSQERTSGGVYF; CDR3 DNA: TGCGCCAGCAGCCAAGAGAGGACTAGCGGGGGTGTCTACTTC
clone size: NA; J gene: TRBJ1-4; D gene: NA; V gene: TRBV11-3; CDR3 protein: CASSLDRSLGEKLFF; CDR3 DNA: TGTGCCAGCAGCTTAGACAGGTCCCTGGGTGAAAAACTGTTTTTT
clone size: NA; J gene: TRBJ1-1; D gene: NA; V gene: TRBV10-2; CDR3 protein: CASSEQGRNTEAFF; CDR3 DNA: TGCGCCAGCAGTGAGCAGGGGCGGAACACTGAAGCTTTCTTT
clone size: few; J gene: TRBJ1-6; D gene: NA; V gene: TRBV5-1; CDR3 protein: CASSLETGLRSPLHF; CDR3 DNA: TGCGCCAGCAGCTTGGAGACGGGACTCCGATCACCCCTCCACTTT
clone size: NA; J gene: TRBJ1-4; D gene: TRBD1; V gene: TRBV27; CDR3 protein: CASSRQGPNEKLFF; CDR3 DNA: TGTGCCAGCAGCCGACAGGGACCCAATGAAAAACTGTTTTTT
clone size: NA; J gene: TRBJ1-6; D gene: NA; V gene: TRBV5-1; CDR3 protein: CASSSKDRYNSPLHF; CDR3 DNA: TGCGCCAGCAGCTCCAAGGACAGATATAATTCACCCCTCCACTTT
clone size: NA; J gene: TRBJ2-3; D gene: TRBD2; V gene: TRBV4-2; CDR3 protein: CASSLATSGGTSTDTQYF; CDR3 DNA: TGTGCCAGCAGCCTCGCCACTAGCGGGGGGACATCCACAGATACGCAGTATTTT
clone size: NA; J gene: TRBJ1-1; D gene: TRBD1; V gene: TRBV5-1; CDR3 protein: CASSPGGLNTEAFF; CDR3 DNA: TGCGCCAGCAGCCCAGGGGGCCTCAACACTGAAGCTTTCTTT
clone size: NA; J gene: TRBJ2-7; D gene: TRBD1; V gene: TRBV7-2; CDR3 protein: CASSFQQGSDEQYF; CDR3 DNA: TGTGCCAGCAGCTTTCAACAGGGGTCGGACGAGCAGTACTTC
clone size: NA; J gene: TRBJ2-7; D gene: NA; V gene: TRBV3-1/TRBV3-2; CDR3 protein: CASSRQGSYEQYF; CDR3 DNA: TGTGCCAGCAGCCGTCAGGGAAGCTACGAGCAGTACTTC
clone size: NA; J gene: TRBJ2-1; D gene: NA; V gene: TRBV18; CDR3 protein: CASSPPVTNDNEQFF; CDR3 DNA: TGTGCCAGCTCACCACCAGTGACTAACGACAATGAGCAGTTCTTC
clone size: NA; J gene: TRBJ1-1; D gene: NA; V gene: TRBV5-1; CDR3 protein: CASHGTSLNTEAFF; CDR3 DNA: TGCGCCAGCCATGGGACAAGTTTGAACACTGAAGCTTTCTTT
clone size: NA; J gene: TRBJ1-2; D gene: NA; V gene: TRBV11-2; CDR3 protein: CASSLVFAQLNVYGYTF; CDR3 DNA: TGTGCCAGCAGCTTAGTATTCGCACAGCTCAACGTCTATGGCTACACCTTC
clone size: NA; J gene: TRBJ2-2; D gene: TRBD1; V gene: TRBV7-6; CDR3 protein: CASSMQGVGELFF; CDR3 DNA: TGTGCCAGCAGCATGCAGGGGGTCGGGGAGCTGTTTTTT
clone size: once; J gene: TRBJ2-1; D gene: TRBD2; V gene: TRBV3-1/TRBV3-2; CDR3 protein: CASSPSGGAQNEQFF; CDR3 DNA: TGTGCCAGCAGCCCTAGCGGGGGGGCCCAGAATGAGCAGTTCTTC
clone size: NA; J gene: TRBJ1-1; D gene: TRBD1; V gene: TRBV7-3; CDR3 protein: CASSLDRANTEAFF; CDR3 DNA: TGTGCCAGCAGCTTGGACAGGGCGAACACTGAAGCTTTCTTT
clone size: NA; J gene: TRBJ2-7; D gene: NA; V gene: TRBV7-9; CDR3 protein: CASSPRQTLSYEQYF; CDR3 DNA: TGTGCCAGCAGCCCTAGACAGACTCTCTCCTACGAGCAGTACTTC
clone size: NA; J gene: TRBJ1-4; D gene: NA; V gene: TRBV27; CDR3 protein: CASSLSRWSEKLFF; CDR3 DNA: TGTGCCAGCAGTTTATCTCGCTGGAGTGAAAAACTGTTTTTT
clone size: NA; J gene: TRBJ1-5; D gene: NA; V gene: TRBV3-1/TRBV3-2; CDR3 protein: CASSQTGYQPQHF; CDR3 DNA: TGTGCCAGCAGCCAAACAGGGTATCAGCCCCAGCATTTT
clone size: NA; J gene: TRBJ1-3; D gene: NA; V gene: TRBV12-3/TRBV12-4; CDR3 protein: CASRLKQGSAIYF; CDR3 DNA: TGTGCCAGCAGGCTGAAACAGGGATCAGCTATATATTTT
clone size: NA; J gene: TRBJ2-3; D gene: TRBD1; V gene: TRBV9; CDR3 protein: CASKAGQGSDTQYF; CDR3 DNA: TGTGCCAGCAAGGCCGGACAGGGTAGTGATACGCAGTATTTT
clone size: few; J gene: TRBJ1-3; D gene: NA; V gene: TRBV3-1/TRBV3-2; CDR3 protein: CASSQGTVEFSGNTIYF; CDR3 DNA: TGTGCCAGCAGCCAAGGGACAGTTGAGTTCTCTGGAAACACCATATATTTT
clone size: once; J gene: TRBJ1-5; D gene: TRBD1; V gene: TRBV5-1; CDR3 protein: CASSLAGRGNQPQHF; CDR3 DNA: TGCGCCAGCAGCTTGGCCGGCAGGGGGAATCAGCCCCAGCATTTT
clone size: once; J gene: TRBJ1-5; D gene: TRBD1; V gene: TRBV10-1; CDR3 protein: CASSAGQNQPQHF; CDR3 DNA: TGCGCCAGCAGTGCGGGACAGAATCAGCCCCAGCATTTT
clone size: NA; J gene: TRBJ1-1; D gene: TRBD1; V gene: TRBV6-1; CDR3 protein: CASRPPGGSEAFF; CDR3 DNA: TGTGCCAGCAGGCCCCCAGGGGGTTCTGAAGCTTTCTTT
clone size: NA; J gene: TRBJ1-6; D gene: TRBD1; V gene: TRBV18; CDR3 protein: CASSPGQGRSPLHF; CDR3 DNA: TGTGCCAGCTCACCGGGACAGGGGAGATCACCCCTCCACTTT
clone size: NA; J gene: TRBJ2-2; D gene: TRBD1; V gene: TRBV6-5; CDR3 protein: CASRPGTGGTGELFF; CDR3 DNA: TGTGCCAGCAGGCCCGGGACAGGGGGCACCGGGGAGCTGTTTTTT
clone size: NA; J gene: TRBJ1-5; D gene: TRBD1; V gene: TRBV6-4; CDR3 protein: CASSGKDIGTGLFSNQPQHF; CDR3 DNA: TGTGCCAGCAGCGGAAAAGATATCGGGACAGGACTTTTTAGCAATCAGCCCCAGCATTTT
clone size: NA; J gene: TRBJ1-2; D gene: TRBD1; V gene: TRBV19; CDR3 protein: CASSLGTGTNYGYTF; CDR3 DNA: TGTGCCAGTAGTCTAGGGACAGGGACTAACTATGGCTACACCTTC
clone size: NA; J gene: TRBJ2-3; D gene: TRBD2; V gene: TRBV24-1; CDR3 protein: CATSEGTSGDSDTQYF; CDR3 DNA: TGTGCCACCAGTGAGGGGACTAGCGGGGATTCAGATACGCAGTATTTT
clone size: NA; J gene: TRBJ1-6; D gene: NA; V gene: TRBV3-1/TRBV3-2; CDR3 protein: CASSQVAGKMGSPLHF; CDR3 DNA: TGTGCCAGCAGCCAAGTGGCAGGGAAGATGGGATCACCCCTCCACTTT
clone size: NA; J gene: TRBJ1-1; D gene: TRBD1; V gene: TRBV6-1; CDR3 protein: CASSEGGQGFTAFF; CDR3 DNA: TGTGCCAGCAGTGAAGGAGGACAGGGGTTTACGGCTTTCTTT
clone size: NA; J gene: TRBJ1-2; D gene: NA; V gene: TRBV14; CDR3 protein: CASSQGIRDTGYLF; CDR3 DNA: TGTGCCAGCAGCCAGGGGATCCGGGACACCGGTTACCTCTTC
clone size: NA; J gene: TRBJ2-1; D gene: TRBD2; V gene: TRBV3-1/TRBV3-2; CDR3 protein: CASSQALAGGRQQFF; CDR3 DNA: TGTGCCAGCAGCCAAGCGCTAGCGGGGGGGCGGCAGCAGTTCTTC
clone size: once; J gene: TRBJ2-3; D gene: TRBD2; V gene: TRBV28; CDR3 protein: CASSLGLAGGPVTDTQYF; CDR3 DNA: TGTGCCAGCAGTTTAGGGCTAGCGGGGGGGCCGGTCACAGATACGCAGTATTTT
clone size: once; J gene: TRBJ1-5; D gene: NA; V gene: TRBV6-5; CDR3 protein: CASSRASHQPQHF; CDR3 DNA: TGTGCCAGCAGTAGAGCTAGCCATCAGCCCCAGCATTTT
clone size: NA; J gene: TRBJ2-7; D gene: NA; V gene: TRBV4-1; CDR3 protein: CASSQGSSVEGYPYEQYF; CDR3 DNA: TGCGCCAGCAGCCAAGGAAGTTCGGTTGAGGGCTATCCCTACGAGCAGTACTTC
clone size: NA; J gene: TRBJ1-2; D gene: NA; V gene: TRBV10-2; CDR3 protein: CASSESRLETYYGYTF; CDR3 DNA: TGCGCCAGCAGTGAGTCGAGATTAGAGACTTACTATGGCTACACCTTC
clone size: many; J gene: TRBJ2-7; D gene: NA; V gene: TRBV7-6; CDR3 protein: CASSGFDRKRGEQYF; CDR3 DNA: TGTGCCAGCAGCGGATTCGATAGAAAACGGGGCGAGCAGTACTTC
clone size: NA; J gene: TRBJ2-3; D gene: TRBD2; V gene: TRBV9; CDR3 protein: CASSVGTRLFDTQYF; CDR3 DNA: TGTGCCAGCAGCGTAGGGACTAGGCTCTTCGATACGCAGTATTTT
clone size: NA; J gene: TRBJ1-2; D gene: TRBD1; V gene: TRBV10-3; CDR3 protein: CAITPGQAYGYTF; CDR3 DNA: TGTGCCATCACCCCGGGACAGGCCTATGGCTACACCTTC
clone size: NA; J gene: TRBJ1-2; D gene: NA; V gene: TRBV7-2; CDR3 protein: CASSLAQWTDGYTF; CDR3 DNA: TGTGCCAGCAGCTTAGCGCAGTGGACTGATGGCTACACCTTC
clone size: NA; J gene: TRBJ1-6; D gene: NA; V gene: TRBV3-1/TRBV3-2; CDR3 protein: CASSQVKSSPLHF; CDR3 DNA: TGTGCCAGCAGCCAAGTAAAATCTTCACCCCTCCACTTT
clone size: NA; J gene: TRBJ1-5; D gene: NA; V gene: TRBV27; CDR3 protein: CASSLSSGRHQPQHF; CDR3 DNA: TGTGCCAGCAGTTTATCGAGCGGCCGGCATCAGCCCCAGCATTTT
clone size: few; J gene: TRBJ2-7; D gene: NA; V gene: TRBV4-1; CDR3 protein: CASSHPGTEGNEQYF; CDR3 DNA: TGCGCCAGCAGCCACCCCGGGACTGAAGGAAACGAGCAGTACTTC
clone size: NA; J gene: TRBJ2-7; D gene: NA; V gene: TRBV25-1; CDR3 protein: CASSAGRYEQYF; CDR3 DNA: TGTGCCAGCAGTGCTGGGCGCTACGAGCAGTACTTC